This TCR beta chain was sequenced during a study of blood T cell repertoires in COVID-19. Overall study: COVID-19 samples from acute and convalescent phases originated in the United States, Italy and Spain. Sample material is recorded as cDNA or gDNA derived from T cells, B-cell-depleted T cells, or PBMCs.

In the authors' workflow: Reference gene primer amplification in the assay estimated nucleated cell counts. Sequencing was performed with immunoSEQ multiplex PCR; in TCRdb, only in-frame clones are kept and a portion is missing. From that table come the V and J calls and clone size; the DNA was used to work out D and trimming. The sample shows some 210,000 clones, over 75% of them seen only once. The V end was cut by 9 bases, the J end by 0 bases, with 9 bases between. The CDR3 covers 13 residues. Germline loops: CDR1 SGHNT, CDR2 YYREEE (reference sequence). The chain carries TRBV5-4 and TRBJ2-2; D is possibly TRBD1 (5 bases). The sequenced sample consisted of peripheral blood. This receptor was obtained from a woman aged 40 to 55 who had recovered from COVID-19. The CDR3 sequence is CATKTANTGELFF. The DNA for the CDR3 is TGTGCCACAAAGACAGCGAACACCGGGGAGCTGTTTTTT.